Detailed here is one T cell receptor beta chain. Its antigen is still unknown. The data are from a study of T cell responses to AZD1222 COVID-19 vaccine. Whole-study findings and limits: Clonal diversity was possibly underestimated, and white British individuals and females predominated among donors.

CDR3 length: 16 amino acids. Germline CDR1 and CDR2: SGHNT and YYREEE (reference sequence). After removal of 10 bases from V and 0 bases from J, the junction contained 9 bases not matched to a gene. The repertoire was sequenced with immunoSEQ multiplex PCR; TCRdb's copy has only in-frame clones and lacks some. The repertoire includes over 150,000 clones, around 90% of them detected once, and roughly 4.3% sits in the top ten. The starting material was peripheral blood, obtained on day 0 of MenACWY control vaccination. V usage is TRBV5-4 and J usage is TRBJ2-6; 8 bases agree with TRBD2. The clonotype was recovered from an adult in good health. DNA of the CDR3: TGTGCCGTCACTAGCGGACAAATCTCTGGGGCCAACGTCCTGACTTTC. Its protein is CAVTSGQISGANVLTF.